The 21 T cell receptor beta chains below were found in one sample sequenced in a study of blood T cell repertoires in COVID-19. Clones were read by immunoSEQ multiplex PCR, and TCRdb kept only the in-frame ones, dropping some. The sample lists a few hundred thousand clones, about 90% occurring once. Sequenced material: peripheral blood. Receptors originate from a man aged 35-49 years with active or convalescent COVID-19.

The chain is built from TRBV18 and TRBJ1-1; TRBD1 agrees at 8 bases. The CDR3 is 15 amino acids. Trimming cost V 3 bases and J 0 bases; bases outside gene matches: 3. Germline-derived CDR1 and CDR2 are KGHSH and LQKENI. In DNA, the CDR3 is TGTGCCAGCTCACCGGACAGGGAGGTGAACACTGAAGCTTTCTTT. It yields the protein CASSPDREVNTEAFF.

The chain is built from TRBV28 and TRBJ2-7; 7 positions match TRBD1. This CDR3 region has 13 residues. Germline V gene lookup returns CDR1 MDHEN and CDR2 SYDVKM. With 8 bases clipped from V and 2 bases from J, the junction kept 6 bases outside the gene matches. The CDR3 sequence is CASRGGRTYEQYF. The CDR3, as DNA: TGTGCCAGCCGAGGGGGCCGAACCTACGAGCAGTACTTC.

This sequence joins TRBV9 and TRBJ1-4; no reliable D call. This CDR3 comprises 13 residues. Per the germline V gene, CDR1 is SGDLS and CDR2 is YYNGEE. The V and J ends lost 4 bases and 0 bases respectively, with 4 bases between them. The CDR3 DNA follows: TGTGCCAGCAGCCCCTCAACTAATGAAAAACTGTTTTTT. It yields the protein CASSPSTNEKLFF.

The chain is built from TRBV5-6 and TRBJ1-1, with D tentatively TRBD1 (6 bases). V shed 5 bases and J shed 1 base, with 12 bases lying between them. Germline V gene data show CDR1 as SGHDT and CDR2 as YYEEEE. The CDR3 runs to 14 residues. The CDR3 DNA reads as TGTGCCAGCAGAAAGGGACAAGCGAACACTGAAGCTTTCTTT. Amino acid sequence: CASRKGQANTEAFF. Full variable domain (outside the CDR3, taken from reference TRBV5-6 and TRBJ1-1): DAGVTQSPTHLIKTRGQQVTLRCSPKSGHDTVSWYQQALGQGPQFIFQYYEEEERQRGNFPDRFSGHQFPNYSSELNVNALLLGDSALYLCASRKGQANTEAFFGQGTRLTVV.

The gene calls are TRBV30 and TRBJ1-5; D gene unclear. CDR3 length: 14 amino acids. Germline assignment: CDR1 GTSNPN and CDR2 SVGIG (reference sequence). Trimming stripped 1 base from V and 3 bases from J, with 10 bases between. The CDR3 coding sequence is TGTGCCTGGAGTGGCCGGGAGATCAATCAGCCCCAGCATTTT. It codes for CAWSGREINQPQHF.

V gene TRBV9 combines with J gene TRBJ1-2, with 7 bases matching TRBD1. V lost 3 bases and J lost 2; bases outside the gene matches: 10. This CDR3 spans 16 amino acids. Germline CDR1 SGDLS, CDR2 YYNGEE. Here the CDR3 DNA reads TGTGCCAGCAGCGCAAAACTCGACAGGGACAACTATGGCTACACCTTC. Its translation: CASSAKLDRDNYGYTF.

This clone was counted a single time. This chain uses TRBV7-9 with TRBJ1-5, with D possibly matching TRBD1 (6 bases). The V gene's germline CDR1 is SEHNR and CDR2 FQNEAQ (reference sequence). The CDR3 extends over 15 amino acids. V lost 0 bases to trimming and J lost 2 bases, with 8 bases between them. Here the CDR3 reads CASSLAGGGNQPQHF. CDR3 sequence (DNA): TGTGCCAGCAGCTTAGCAGGGGGAGGCAATCAGCCCCAGCATTTT.

The rearrangement links TRBV9 to TRBJ2-7; 9 bases align to TRBD2. Germline trimming cut 2 bases from V and 3 bases from J; bases unmatched to any gene: 6. The length of the CDR3 is 15 residues. From germline, CDR1 is SGDLS and CDR2 YYNGEE. CDR3 bases: TGTGCCAGCAGCGTGCAGGCGGGAGGGGGCTACGAGCAGTACTTC. Protein: CASSVQAGGGYEQYF.

This clone has more than one count but fewer than ten. The chain links TRBV7-3 to TRBJ1-1, with TRBD1 matching 8 bases. Germline CDR1 SGHTA, CDR2 FQGTGA. Trimming cost V 2 bases and J 3 bases; bases outside gene matches: 2. The CDR3 has 14 amino acids. The DNA for the CDR3 is TGTGCCAGCAGCTTACAGGGGGCTGACACTGAAGCTTTCTTT. This translates into CASSLQGADTEAFF.

This clone was picked up a small number of times. CDR3 loop: CASSRLGQGTEAFF. The CDR3, as DNA: TGTGCCAGTAGTCGCCTAGGACAGGGCACTGAAGCTTTCTTT. The chain is built from TRBV19 and TRBJ1-1; 8 bases fit TRBD1. J was trimmed by 4 bases and V by 5 bases; bases with no gene match: 6. This CDR3 is built from 14 residues. Germline V gives CDR1 LNHDA, CDR2 SQIVND (reference sequence).

The V call is TRBV6-5, the J call TRBJ2-1; 7 nucleotides match TRBD1. Germline V CDR1 and CDR2: MNHEY, SVGAGI. Trimming at V came to 2 bases and at J to 7 bases, leaving 5 bases not matched to a gene. The CDR3 length is 14 residues. The DNA for the CDR3 is TGTGCCAGCAGTTACAGGGGGCGTAGGAATGAGCAGTTCTTC. It specifies CASSYRGRRNEQFF.

This CDR3 reads CASSSDRASQETQYF. The CDR3 DNA follows: TGCGCCAGCAGCTCGGACAGGGCAAGCCAAGAGACCCAGTACTTC. V usage is TRBV5-1 and J usage is TRBJ2-5; 8 bases agree with TRBD1. Looked up from germline, CDR1 is SGHRS and CDR2 is YFSETQ. The CDR3 is 15 amino acids. With 3 bases clipped from V and 1 base from J, the junction kept 5 bases outside the gene matches.

This chain joins TRBV5-1 and TRBJ1-4, with 7 bases matching TRBD1. This CDR3 has 14 amino acids. Germline V gives CDR1 SGHRS, CDR2 YFSETQ. V lost 0 bases and J lost 7; bases outside the gene matches: 3. DNA for the CDR3: TGCGCCAGCAGCTTGGCAGGGGGTTTTGAAAAACTGTTTTTT. It is translated as CASSLAGGFEKLFF.

The chain links TRBV28 to TRBJ2-3, with TRBD1 matching over 7 bases. CDR3 length equals 15 residues. Germline-derived CDR1 and CDR2 are MDHEN and SYDVKM. Trimming took 5 bases from V and 2 from J; bases not matched to a gene: 7. CDR3 region: CASSPRTGLTDTQYF. CDR3 in DNA: TGTGCCAGCAGTCCGAGGACAGGTCTCACAGATACGCAGTATTTT.

V usage is TRBV19 and J usage is TRBJ2-1, with 8 bases matching TRBD2. This CDR3 spans 14 amino acids. CDR1 and CDR2 (germline): LNHDA, SQIVND (reference sequence). The J segment lost 9 bases and the V segment lost 5 bases, leaving 9 bases of the junction unmatched. The CDR3 sequence: CASSSRTAGGEQFF. Here the CDR3 DNA reads TGTGCCAGTAGTTCACGGACGGCGGGGGGTGAGCAGTTCTTC.

The CDR3 sequence: CASSLGGEHSPLHF. The CDR3 bases are TGTGCCAGCAGCTTAGGGGGAGAGCATTCACCCCTCCACTTT. V usage is TRBV7-8 and J usage is TRBJ1-6; D not certain. Germline V gene lookup returns CDR1 SGHVS and CDR2 FQNEAQ. The CDR3 consists of 14 residues. Trimming cost V 1 base and J 8 bases, with 9 bases left between them.

This chain connects TRBV28 to TRBJ2-7, with no clear D. V dropped 3 bases and J dropped 3 bases, with 3 bases sitting between them. CDR1 and CDR2 (germline): MDHEN, SYDVKM. This CDR3 spans 11 amino acids. In DNA form, the CDR3 reads TGTGCCAGCAGTTTTATCTACGAGCAGTACTTC. Translating gives CASSFIYEQYF. Looking up the rest from reference TRBV28 and TRBJ2-7 gives the full variable domain: DVKVTQSSRYLVKRTGEKVFLECVQDMDHENMFWYRQDPGLGLRLIYFSYDVKMKEKGDIPEGYSVSREKKERFSLILESASTNQTSMYLCASSFIYEQYFGPGTRLTVT.

The rearrangement joins TRBV5-4 to TRBJ2-1, with D tentatively TRBD1 (6 bases). CDR3 length equals 15 residues. The germline V gene has CDR1 SGHNT and CDR2 YYREEE (reference sequence). V was pared by 5 bases and J by 8 bases, with 20 bases between. The CDR3 loop is CASSPGLRGNDEQFF. CDR3 DNA: TGTGCCAGCAGTCCCGGTTTGAGGGGGAACGATGAGCAGTTCTTC.

This clone was counted between two and nine times. This rearrangement joins TRBV2 to TRBJ2-1; 8 bases align to TRBD2. The CDR3 length is 14 residues. The ends lost 8 bases at V and 7 bases at J; junction bases unmatched: 10. The V gene's germline CDR1 is SNHLY and CDR2 FYNNEI. The CDR3 loop reads CASLSAGGGNEQFF. Written as DNA, the CDR3 is TGTGCCAGCCTAAGCGCAGGCGGGGGGAATGAGCAGTTCTTC.

This chain links TRBV24-1 with TRBJ2-7; D might be TRBD1 (6 bases). V was cut by 3 bases and J by 6 bases, with 20 bases left in between. Germline-derived CDR1 and CDR2 are KGHDR and SFDVKD. The CDR3 spans 16 residues. The CDR3 loop reads CATSDLGASVRGEQYF. The CDR3 DNA sequence: TGTGCCACCAGTGATCTGGGGGCCTCCGTCCGAGGCGAGCAGTACTTC.

The rearrangement uses TRBV10-3 and TRBJ1-5; TRBD1 might be the D (6 bases). V was shortened by 4 bases and J by 5 bases, with 12 bases between the two germline ends. The CDR3 loop spans 14 amino acids. CDR1 ENHRY and CDR2 SYGVKD come from the germline V gene. The CDR3 protein is CAISVGGTDQPQHF. CDR3 nucleotides: TGTGCCATCAGTGTAGGGGGTACCGATCAGCCCCAGCATTTT.